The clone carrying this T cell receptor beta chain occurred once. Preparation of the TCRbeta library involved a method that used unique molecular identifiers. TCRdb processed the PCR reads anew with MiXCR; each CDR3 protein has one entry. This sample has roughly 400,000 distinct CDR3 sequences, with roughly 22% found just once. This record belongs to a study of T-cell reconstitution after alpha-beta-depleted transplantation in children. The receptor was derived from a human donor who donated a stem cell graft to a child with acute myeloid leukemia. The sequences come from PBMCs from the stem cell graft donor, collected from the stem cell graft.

The CDR3 coding sequence is TGTGCCAGCAGCTCCCGCAGGGACTCGTACGAGCAGTACTTC. This sequence encodes CASSSRRDSYEQYF. The chain couples TRBV13 to TRBJ2-7; D is perhaps TRBD2 (6 bases). Germline loops: CDR1 PRHDT, CDR2 FYEKMQ (reference sequence). Trimming shortened V by 4 bases and J by 4 bases, and 14 bases separated the two germline ends. This CDR3 contains 14 residues.